The source of this TCR beta chain is a study of identical twins. Whole-study findings and limits: Weaker excess sharing between twins was seen in beta out-of-frame sequences. Monozygotic twin pairs showed more out-of-frame TCR alpha sharing than models estimated. Compared with unrelated sharing, twin-shared out-of-frame alpha sequences had more low-probability sequences.

In TCRdb, the 5' RACE reads were re-called with MiXCR into one record per CDR3 protein. Among a few hundred thousand distinct CDR3 sequences listed, 9.6% were seen once. The V segment lost 2 bases and the J segment 5 bases; nucleotides outside the gene matches: 9. Germline-derived CDR1 and CDR2 are MNHEY and SVGAGI. This CDR3 spans 17 amino acids. Ten or more counts support this clonotype. Its antigen is still unknown. These records were also assigned to another study, of yellow fever vaccine responses in identical twins.

The material sequenced was PBMCs. The V and J genes are TRBV6-5 and TRBJ2-1; TRBD1 agrees at 10 bases. The TCR was taken from a woman aged 18-35 years in good health. CDR3 coding DNA: TGTGCCAGCAGTTACCCAAATCGACAGGGGGCCGACAATGAGCAGTTCTTC. Encoded protein: CASSYPNRQGADNEQFF.